The subject of this entry is one T cell receptor beta chain. The sample belongs to a study of early T cells in non-severe SARS-CoV-2 infection. Study overall: Unpaired chains resulted from sequencing bulk RNA of unsorted whole blood.

TCRdb analysed the 5' RACE reads with MiXCR anew, one entry per CDR3 protein. The data contain approximately 120,000 distinct CDR3 sequences, approximately 15% of them seen just once; the ten biggest clones take up 21%. The TCR originated in an adult who was a healthcare worker with PCR-confirmed SARS-CoV-2 infection or an uninfected control (not recorded which). The specimen sequenced was whole blood.

CDR3 protein: CASSLKGAPTDTQYF. The CDR3 DNA sequence: TGTGCCAGCAGTTTAAAAGGGGCCCCCACAGATACGCAGTATTTT. This chain links TRBV27 with TRBJ2-3; a possible D gene is TRBD1 (5 bases). V gave up 2 bases and J gave up 2 bases, with 11 bases separating them. Germline lookup yields CDR1 MNHEY and CDR2 SMNVEV (reference sequence). The CDR3 extends over 15 amino acids.